The clone carrying this T cell receptor (beta chain) came up many times. This entry belongs to a study of beta chain features in type 1 diabetes. CDR1 and CDR2 (germline): SGHDN, FVKESK. There are 15 residues in the CDR3. The V gene end was trimmed by 4 bases and the J gene end by 3 bases; junction bases not matched to a gene: 5. Sequencing targeted expressed TCRB transcripts, as all isolated RNA had been reverse transcribed. Profiled with immunoSEQ multiplex PCR; TCRdb holds only in-frame clones, not every one. In the table there are 200,000 to 250,000 clones, around 9.6% of which are singletons. This clonotype was obtained from a woman aged 18-35 years in good health. The chain carries TRBV14 and TRBJ2-1, with TRBD1 matching 8 bases. The material sequenced was naive CD4+ T cells from blood. As DNA, the CDR3 is TGTGCCAGCAGCCGTAGACAGGGGATCTACAATGAGCAGTTCTTC. This gives the protein CASSRRQGIYNEQFF.